This entry lists 28 T cell receptor beta chains sequenced from one sample in a study of blood T cell repertoires in COVID-19 (dated by TCRdb to 2018 to 2021). Library method: the immunoSEQ multiplex PCR assay. Entries here come from immuneACCESS through TCRdb and include only in-frame sequences with V and J called. Some clones fail to appear in such tables; in the studies checked, an unresolved V gene covers under half of the shortfall, and the cause of the remainder is unknown. Across this sample there are a few hundred thousand clones, with 88% seen only once. The top ten constitute around 12% of the sample. The sequenced material came from peripheral blood. These receptors came from a woman between 50 and 59 years old with COVID-19, enrolled during active disease.

The CDR3 is CASSIGFPDFYEQYF. The CDR3 nucleotides read TGTGCCAGTAGTATAGGGTTCCCCGACTTCTACGAGCAGTACTTC. The chain couples TRBV19 to TRBJ2-7; D is unclear. From germline, CDR1 is LNHDA and CDR2 SQIVND (reference sequence). This CDR3 contains 15 residues. V was pared by 1 base and J by 3 bases, with 13 bases between.

The chain combines TRBV24-1 with TRBJ1-3; D unclear. CDR1 and CDR2 from the germline V gene are KGHDR and SFDVKD. The CDR3 is 18 residues long. Trimming removed 0 bases at V and 0 bases at J, with 14 bases between. Here the CDR3 DNA reads TGTGCCACCAGTGATTTGTCGGGTCCTATTAACTCTGGAAACACCATATATTTT. Residues: CATSDLSGPINSGNTIYF.

The chain carries TRBV2 and TRBJ2-3; D is perhaps TRBD2 (5 bases). Per the germline V gene, CDR1 is SNHLY and CDR2 is FYNNEI. The CDR3 runs to 15 residues. Trimming removed 2 bases at V and 6 bases at J, with 15 bases between. This chain's CDR3 is CASSEMETGYDTQYF. The DNA for the CDR3 is TGTGCCAGCAGTGAAATGGAAACGGGGTACGATACGCAGTATTTT. Full variable domain (outside the CDR3, taken from reference TRBV2 and TRBJ2-3): EPEVTQTPSHQVTQMGQEVILRCVPISNHLYFYWYRQILGQKVEFLVSFYNNEISEKSEIFDDQFSVERPDGSNFTLKIRSTKLEDSAMYFCASSEMETGYDTQYFGPGTRLTVL.

This chain joins TRBV10-1 and TRBJ2-2; TRBD1 agrees at 9 bases. The V gene's germline CDR1 is WNHNN and CDR2 SYGVQD (reference sequence). The CDR3 totals 18 residues. The trim removed 8 bases at V and 5 bases at J, leaving 18 bases unmatched. This CDR3 reads CASANSFPGQGGTGELFF. CDR3 bases: TGCGCCAGCGCCAACTCCTTCCCGGGACAGGGAGGGACCGGGGAGCTGTTTTTT.

The rearrangement links TRBV7-6 to TRBJ2-3; D perhaps matches TRBD1 (5 bases). Germline V lookup: CDR1 SGHVS, CDR2 FNYEAQ. V was shortened by 3 bases and J by 6 bases, with 13 bases between the two germline ends. The CDR3 extends over 14 amino acids. CDR3 amino acids: CASSFTTGRDTQYF. Here the CDR3 DNA reads TGTGCCAGCAGCTTCACTACAGGTCGGGATACGCAGTATTTT.

The chain uses TRBV30 and TRBJ1-2, with 9 nucleotides matching TRBD1. The CDR3 loop spans 13 amino acids. V dropped 3 bases and J dropped 8; count of bases not matched to a gene: 7. Germline-derived CDR1 and CDR2 are GTSNPN and SVGIG (reference sequence). The DNA of the CDR3 is TGTGCCTGGAGCCTACAGGGGGCCGTGGGCTACACCTTC. It is translated as CAWSLQGAVGYTF. Filled out from reference TRBV30 and TRBJ1-2, the complete variable domain reads SQTIHQWPATLVQPVGSPLSLECTVEGTSNPNLYWYRQAAGRGLQLLFYSVGIGQISSEVPQNLSASRPQDRQFILSSKKLLLSDSGFYLCAWSLQGAVGYTFGSGTRLTVV.

The chain links TRBV28 to TRBJ1-4; D is ambiguous. In germline, CDR1 is MDHEN, CDR2 SYDVKM. This CDR3 is built from 13 residues. Trimming shortened V by 8 bases and J by 8 bases, and 15 bases separated the two germline ends. The DNA of the CDR3 is TGTGCCAGCTCAGCGGCAAACGAGGAAAAACTGTTTTTT. Translated: CASSAANEEKLFF.

In its sample, this clone was seen a few times. The V gene is TRBV29-1, the J gene TRBJ1-2, with TRBD1 identical over 9 bases. The CDR3 covers 14 residues. Looked up from germline, CDR1 is SQVTM and CDR2 is ANQGSEA. The V and J ends lost 4 bases and 2 bases, in that order; junction bases with no gene match: 5. The CDR3 loop is CSVGTGDFNYGYTF. Here the CDR3 DNA reads TGCAGCGTTGGGACAGGGGATTTCAACTATGGCTACACCTTC.

V and J are TRBV19 and TRBJ2-3, with D maybe TRBD1 (6 bases). CDR1 is LNHDA and CDR2 is SQIVND in the germline V gene (reference sequence). The CDR3 totals 14 residues. V was cut by 10 bases and J by 0 bases, with 14 bases left in between. The CDR3 DNA reads as TGTGCCACTTCGGACAGTCCTAGCACAGATACGCAGTATTTT. Amino acid sequence: CATSDSPSTDTQYF. The full variable domain, completed using reference TRBV19 and TRBJ2-3, is DGGITQSPKYLFRKEGQNVTLSCEQNLNHDAMYWYRQDPGQGLRLIYYSQIVNDFQKGDIAEGYSVSREKKESFPLTVTSAQKNPTAFYLCATSDSPSTDTQYFGPGTRLTVL.

With respect to this clone: The same CDR3 is also encoded by other DNA sequences in this sample. This chain links TRBV11-2 with TRBJ2-7; TRBD1 aligns across 10 bases. This CDR3 comprises 14 residues. Germline lookup yields CDR1 SGHAT and CDR2 FQNNGV. Losses at the gene ends were 5 bases for V and 2 bases for J; bases not matched to a gene: 3. The CDR3 DNA sequence: TGTGCCAGCAGCCTAGGACAGGGGGCCTACGAGCAGTACTTC. As protein: CASSLGQGAYEQYF.

V gene TRBV5-1 combines with J gene TRBJ1-1; 7 nucleotides match TRBD1. The germline V gene has CDR1 SGHRS and CDR2 YFSETQ. This CDR3 has 13 residues. J lost 5 bases, V lost 3 bases, and 4 bases had no gene match. The CDR3 spells CASSSPTGTEAFF. Here the CDR3 DNA reads TGCGCCAGCAGCTCGCCGACAGGGACTGAAGCTTTCTTT.

V and J are TRBV9 and TRBJ2-1; TRBD2 matches 11 bases. Germline CDR1 SGDLS, CDR2 YYNGEE. The CDR3 runs to 15 residues. The V and J ends lost 5 bases and 5 bases, in that order; junction bases with no gene match: 6. The CDR3 DNA follows: TGTGCCAGCAGTGCCATAGCGGGGGGGCACAATGAGCAGTTCTTC. This gives the protein CASSAIAGGHNEQFF.

V usage is TRBV6-5 and J usage is TRBJ1-5; 8 bases fit TRBD1. The CDR3 consists of 15 residues. With 8 bases clipped from V and 3 bases from J, the junction kept 9 bases outside the gene matches. The germline CDR1 and CDR2 sequences are MNHEY and SVGAGI. Written as DNA, the CDR3 is TGTGCCAGCGGCGCAGGGGGCGCCGTCAATCAGCCCCAGCATTTT. Encoded protein: CASGAGGAVNQPQHF.

The chain links TRBV18 to TRBJ1-3, with 7 bases aligning to TRBD1. The CDR3 has 16 amino acids. The germline CDR1 and CDR2 sequences are KGHSH and LQKENI. V shed 4 bases, J shed 4 bases, and the junction held 10 bases outside the gene matches. CDR3 sequence: CASSQTPTGTGNTIYF. CDR3 DNA sequence: TGTGCCAGCTCACAAACCCCGACAGGGACAGGAAACACCATATATTTT.

The chain links TRBV12-3 or TRBV12-4 to TRBJ1-1; D unclear. CDR3 size: 13 residues. The germline V and J ends were trimmed by 7 bases and 1 base, with 10 bases remaining between them. CDR3 in amino acids: CASTHFRNTEAFF. CDR3 sequence (DNA): TGTGCCAGCACTCATTTTAGGAACACTGAAGCTTTCTTT.

The V call is TRBV29-1, the J call TRBJ1-2; no definite D call. Germline V lookup: CDR1 SQVTM, CDR2 ANQGSEA. CDR3 size: 11 residues. V was pared by 3 bases and J by 6 bases, with 8 bases between. Here the CDR3 reads CSVEGRNGYTF. Written as DNA, the CDR3 is TGCAGCGTTGAGGGCCGTAATGGCTACACCTTC. Filled out from reference TRBV29-1 and TRBJ1-2, the complete variable domain reads SAVISQKPSRDICQRGTSLTIQCQVDSQVTMMFWYRQQPGQSLTLIATANQGSEATYESGFVIDKFPISRPNLTFSTLTVSNMSPEDSSIYLCSVEGRNGYTFGSGTRLTVV.

The rearrangement joins TRBV6-5 to TRBJ2-1; TRBD2 matches at 9 bases. With 10 bases clipped from V and 6 bases from J, the junction kept 4 bases outside the gene matches. CDR1 is MNHEY, CDR2 SVGAGI, per germline. This CDR3 comprises 12 residues. The CDR3 DNA reads TGTGCCACCAGCGGGGGGTTCAATGAGCAGTTCTTC. Translated, it gives CATSGGFNEQFF.

The CDR3 DNA follows: TGTGCCAGCAGAGTTGACAGGGGGCCGGAGACCCAGTACTTC. Its translation: CASRVDRGPETQYF. The chain couples TRBV2 to TRBJ2-5, with TRBD1 matching 10 bases. V lost 6 bases, J lost 5 bases, and 6 bases stayed unmatched. Germline CDR1 reads SNHLY; CDR2 reads FYNNEI. The CDR3 totals 14 residues.

This clone has more than one count but fewer than ten. V and J are TRBV19 and TRBJ1-3; D gene uncertain. Between the trimmed V and J ends, which lost 5 bases and 0 bases, there was a span of 5 bases. From germline, CDR1 is LNHDA and CDR2 SQIVND (reference sequence). This CDR3 region has 13 residues. CDR3 sequence (DNA): TGTGCCAGTAGTCCCTTCTCTGGAAACACCATATATTTT. It encodes CASSPFSGNTIYF.

Concerning this clone: In the same sample, other DNA sequences code for this CDR3. The V call is TRBV12-3 or TRBV12-4, the J call TRBJ2-1, with D tentatively TRBD2 (6 bases). Trimming removed 8 bases at V and 6 bases at J, with 11 bases between. There are 12 residues in the CDR3. The CDR3 is CASSPTSNEQFF. In nucleotides, the CDR3 is TGTGCCAGCTCCCCGACTAGCAATGAGCAGTTCTTC.

J is TRBJ1-6 and V is TRBV19; 9 bases map to TRBD1. Trimming cost V 6 bases and J 7 bases; bases outside gene matches: 4. The CDR3 length is 14 residues. The germline V gene encodes CDR1 LNHDA and CDR2 SQIVND (reference sequence). CDR3 sequence reads: CASSTDRGNSPLHF. CDR3 nucleotide sequence: TGTGCCAGTAGCACGGACAGGGGCAATTCACCCCTCCACTTT.

A few counts support this clone. This chain links TRBV23-1 with TRBJ1-1, with D uncertain. TRBV23-1 is placed among ORFs of uncertain function. The length of the CDR3 is 17 residues. V lost 8 bases and J 6 bases, leaving 28 bases between the germline ends. In DNA, the CDR3 is TGCGCCAGCCCCGTGTCCCGGGAGGCCCCGAAAGGGTCTGAAGCTTTCTTT. Amino acids: CASPVSREAPKGSEAFF.

The chain is built from TRBV6-1 and TRBJ1-5; no clear D. Trimming removed 3 bases from V and 4 bases from J, with 10 bases in between. This CDR3 is built from 14 residues. CDR1 and CDR2 from the germline V gene are MNHNS and SASEGT. The CDR3 DNA reads TGTGCCAGCAGTGATGCGTTTCTTAATCAGCCCCAGCATTTT. Translation gives CASSDAFLNQPQHF.

This clone was picked up one time. The J gene is TRBJ2-7, the V gene TRBV7-9, with D uncertain. The ends were cut back, 8 bases at V and 0 bases at J, with 11 bases in the middle. Germline V gene lookup returns CDR1 SEHNR and CDR2 FQNEAQ (reference sequence). This CDR3 spans 13 amino acids. The CDR3 protein is CASVGRTSYEQYF. DNA of the CDR3: TGTGCCAGCGTGGGCAGAACCTCCTACGAGCAGTACTTC.

The gene calls are TRBV7-8 and TRBJ1-1; D unclear. This CDR3 region has 14 residues. Germline values: CDR1 SGHVS, CDR2 FQNEAQ. V shed 1 base and J shed 3 bases, with 9 bases lying between them. CDR3 region: CASSLVTADTEAFF. As DNA, the CDR3 is TGTGCCAGCAGCTTAGTAACGGCGGACACTGAAGCTTTCTTT. The full variable domain, rest sourced from reference TRBV7-8 and TRBJ1-1, is GAGVSQSPRYKVAKRGQDVALRCDPISGHVSLFWYQQALGQGPEFLTYFQNEAQLDKSGLPSDRFFAERPEGSVSTLKIQRTQQEDSAVYLCASSLVTADTEAFFGQGTRLTVV.

The gene calls are TRBV6-5 and TRBJ1-2, with 8 bases identical to TRBD1. CDR3 length: 15 residues. The V segment lost 6 bases and the J segment 13 bases; nucleotides outside the gene matches: 19. Looked up from germline, CDR1 is MNHEY and CDR2 is SVGAGI. CDR3 coding DNA: TGTGCCAGCAGAAGTTTAGGCAATGCAGGGGGCATCGCCACCTTC. Translating it yields CASRSLGNAGGIATF.

V is TRBV6-6 and J is TRBJ1-1, with 9 bases identical to TRBD1. Per germline, CDR1 MNHNY and CDR2 SVGAGI (reference sequence). After removal of 6 bases from V and 3 bases from J, the junction contained 8 bases not matched to a gene. The CDR3 consists of 15 residues. In DNA form, the CDR3 reads TGTGCCAGCAGAAGGGGGACAGGGATATACACTGAAGCTTTCTTT. This sequence encodes CASRRGTGIYTEAFF.

This chain connects TRBV6-2 or TRBV6-3 to TRBJ2-7; 9 nucleotides match TRBD2. CDR3 length: 14 amino acids. The V gene's germline CDR1 is MNHEY and CDR2 SVGEGT. Trimming removed 2 bases from V and 3 bases from J; junction bases left unmatched: 2. CDR3 region: CASSYQRGDYEQYF. The CDR3 nucleotides are TGTGCCAGCAGTTACCAGCGGGGGGACTACGAGCAGTACTTC.